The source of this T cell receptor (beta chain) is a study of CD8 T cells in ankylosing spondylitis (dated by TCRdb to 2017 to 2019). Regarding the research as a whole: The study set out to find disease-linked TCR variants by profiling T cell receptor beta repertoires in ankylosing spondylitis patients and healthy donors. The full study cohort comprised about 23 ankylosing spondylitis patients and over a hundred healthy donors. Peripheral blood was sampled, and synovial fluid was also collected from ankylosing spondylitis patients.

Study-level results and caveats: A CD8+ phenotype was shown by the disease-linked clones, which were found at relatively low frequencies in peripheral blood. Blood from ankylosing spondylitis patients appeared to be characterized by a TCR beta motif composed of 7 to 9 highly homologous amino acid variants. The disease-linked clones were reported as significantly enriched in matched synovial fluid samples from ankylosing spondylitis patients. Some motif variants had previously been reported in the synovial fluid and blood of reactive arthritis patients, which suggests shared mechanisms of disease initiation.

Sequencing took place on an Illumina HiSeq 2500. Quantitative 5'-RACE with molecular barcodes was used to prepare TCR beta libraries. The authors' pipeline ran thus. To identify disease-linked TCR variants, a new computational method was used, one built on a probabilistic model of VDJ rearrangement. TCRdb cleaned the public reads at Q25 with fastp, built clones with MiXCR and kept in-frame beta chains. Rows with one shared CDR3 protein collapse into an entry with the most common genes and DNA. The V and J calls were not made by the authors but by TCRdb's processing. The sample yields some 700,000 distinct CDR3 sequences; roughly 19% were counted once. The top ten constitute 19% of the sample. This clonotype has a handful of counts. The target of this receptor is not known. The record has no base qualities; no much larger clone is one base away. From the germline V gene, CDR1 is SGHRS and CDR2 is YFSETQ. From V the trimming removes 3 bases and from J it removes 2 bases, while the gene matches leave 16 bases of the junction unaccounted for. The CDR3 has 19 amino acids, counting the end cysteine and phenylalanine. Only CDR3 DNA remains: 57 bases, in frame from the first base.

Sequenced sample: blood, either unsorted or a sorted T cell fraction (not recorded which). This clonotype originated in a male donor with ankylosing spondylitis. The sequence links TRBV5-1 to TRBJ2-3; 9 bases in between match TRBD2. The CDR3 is CASSSPPTLSGGPTDTQYF. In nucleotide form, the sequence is TGCGCCAGCAGCTCACCCCCAACGCTCAGCGGGGGGCCCACAGATACGCAGTATTTT. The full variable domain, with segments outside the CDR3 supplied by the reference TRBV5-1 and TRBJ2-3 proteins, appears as KAGVTQTPRYLIKTRGQQVTLSCSPISGHRSVSWYQQTPGQGLQFLFEYFSETQRNKGNFPGRFSGRQFSNSRSEMNVSTLELGDSALYLCASSSPPTLSGGPTDTQYFGPGTRLTVL.